This section outlines one T cell receptor (beta chain) sequence together with its context. These data are taken from a study of identical twins. TCRdb processed the 5' RACE reads anew with MiXCR; each CDR3 protein has one entry. The repertoire holds some 900,000 distinct CDR3 sequences, with over 9% as singletons. All donors comprised healthy Caucasians. This CDR3 spans 15 amino acids. The germline gives CDR1 SEHNR, CDR2 FQNEAQ (reference sequence). Trimming shortened V by 4 bases and J by 2 bases, and 15 bases separated the two germline ends. These same records also appear under a second study, on yellow fever vaccine responses in identical twins.

The genes are TRBV7-9 and TRBJ2-7; tentatively, D is TRBD2 (5 bases). The receptor comes from a woman aged 18 to 35 in good health. Sequences were obtained from PBMCs. This chain's CDR3 is CASSSGLALAYEQYF. The DNA of the CDR3 is TGTGCCAGCAGCTCCGGGCTAGCATTGGCCTACGAGCAGTACTTC.